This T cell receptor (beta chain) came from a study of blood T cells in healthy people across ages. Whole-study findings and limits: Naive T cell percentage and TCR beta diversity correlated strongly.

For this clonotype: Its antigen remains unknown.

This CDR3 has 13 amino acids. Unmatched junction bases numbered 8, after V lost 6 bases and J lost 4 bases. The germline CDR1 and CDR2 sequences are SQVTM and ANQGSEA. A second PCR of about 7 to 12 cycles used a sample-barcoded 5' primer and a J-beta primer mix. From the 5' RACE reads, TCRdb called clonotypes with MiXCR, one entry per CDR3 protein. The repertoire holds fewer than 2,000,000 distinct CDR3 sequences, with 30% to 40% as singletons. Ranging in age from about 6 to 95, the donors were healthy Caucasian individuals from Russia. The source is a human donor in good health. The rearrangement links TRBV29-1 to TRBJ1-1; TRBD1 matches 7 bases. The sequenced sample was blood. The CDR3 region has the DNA TGCAGCGTCACGACAGGGTGGGCCACTGAAGCTTTCTTT. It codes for CSVTTGWATEAFF. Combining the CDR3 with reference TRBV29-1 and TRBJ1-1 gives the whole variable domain SAVISQKPSRDICQRGTSLTIQCQVDSQVTMMFWYRQQPGQSLTLIATANQGSEATYESGFVIDKFPISRPNLTFSTLTVSNMSPEDSSIYLCSVTTGWATEAFFGQGTRLTVV.